This T cell receptor (beta chain) was captured in a study of shared clonotypes between healthy human individuals. The V gene end was trimmed by 6 bases and the J gene end by 2 bases; junction bases not matched to a gene: 10. There are 17 residues in the CDR3. The germline CDR1 and CDR2 sequences are ENHRY and SYGVKD. General observations from the study: The naive CD4 repertoires of a few donors were compared, and roughly 5% of clonotypes were shared. There were few donors, and this limited the genetic and exposure-history diversity represented.

With regard to this clone: Its target is not known.

Replicate PCRs run on sorted subsets employed 200 to 250 ng DNA, approximately 30,000 T cell genomes. Repertoires were generated with immunoSEQ multiplex PCR, while TCRdb's copy carries only in-frame clones and drops some. The table has roughly 1,600,000 clones, 97% to 99% seen once. Sequenced: naive CD4+ T cells sorted from blood. Subset described: CD45RA+ positively selected. The chain uses TRBV10-3 and TRBJ2-3; 11 bases are a match to TRBD2. This clonotype was sampled from a man aged 25 to 40 in good health. This CDR3 reads CAISKLAGVRNTDTQYF. The CDR3 coding sequence is TGTGCCATCAGCAAACTAGCGGGAGTACGTAACACAGATACGCAGTATTTT.